This TCR beta chain derives from a study of blood T cell repertoires in COVID-19. Study as a whole: COVID-19 samples collected from the United States, Italy and Spain covered acute and convalescent phases. From T cells, B-cell-depleted T cells, or PBMCs came the material, which was cDNA or gDNA.

In the authors' methods: How many nucleated cells were present was estimated from reference gene primer amplification. Sequencing was performed with immunoSEQ multiplex PCR; in TCRdb, only in-frame clones are kept and a portion is missing. V, J and clone size are those of that table, while D and trimming were read from the DNA. The repertoire includes roughly 150,000 clones, about 89% of them detected once, and about 2.9% sits in the top ten. Unmatched junction bases numbered 4, after V lost 2 bases and J lost 8 bases. The germline gives CDR1 GTSNPN, CDR2 SVGIG (reference sequence). The CDR3 length is 14 residues.

The sample comprised peripheral blood. This clonotype was sampled from a man in his sixties with active or convalescent COVID-19. J is TRBJ1-6 and V is TRBV30; TRBD1 matches at 9 bases. As DNA, the CDR3 is TGTGCCTGGAGTTCTGGACAGGGGTATTCACCCCTCCACTTT. It is translated as CAWSSGQGYSPLHF.